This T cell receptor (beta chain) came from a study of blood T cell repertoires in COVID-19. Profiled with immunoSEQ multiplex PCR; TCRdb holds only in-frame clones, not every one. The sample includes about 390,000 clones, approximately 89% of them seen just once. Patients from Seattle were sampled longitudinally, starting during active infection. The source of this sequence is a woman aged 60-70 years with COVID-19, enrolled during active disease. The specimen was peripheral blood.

In nucleotides, the CDR3 is TGTGCCACCAGTGAGCCGGACAGGGAACTTTTTGTTATTTACGAGCAGTACTTC. Translation gives CATSEPDRELFVIYEQYF. The chain is built from TRBV24-1 and TRBJ2-7; 8 bases map to TRBD1. The CDR3 spans 18 residues. Unmatched junction bases numbered 17, after V lost 4 bases and J lost 4 bases. Germline CDR1 is KGHDR and CDR2 is SFDVKD.